The text below deals with one T cell receptor (beta chain). TCRdb passed the RT-PCR reads through MiXCR, listing each CDR3 protein once. The data show roughly 940,000 distinct CDR3 sequences, about 20% seen once. Trimming removed 3 bases at V and 0 bases at J, with 13 bases between. This CDR3 has 16 amino acids. Germline-derived CDR1 and CDR2 are SGHAT and FQNNGV. The data are from a study of patients and donors after allogeneic stem cell transplantation. The chain links TRBV11-2 to TRBJ2-3, with a weak D call TRBD2 (6 bases). The TCR comes from a human donor who was either an allogeneic HSCT recipient or a stem cell or donor lymphocyte infusion donor (not recorded which). It is not recorded whose cells these are; they may come from a transplant donor. The sample consisted of blood, either unsorted or a sorted T cell fraction (not recorded which). CDR3 nucleotide sequence: TGTGCCAGCAGCTTCCGGGACTTTTCTAGCACAGATACGCAGTATTTT. Amino acid sequence: CASSFRDFSSTDTQYF.